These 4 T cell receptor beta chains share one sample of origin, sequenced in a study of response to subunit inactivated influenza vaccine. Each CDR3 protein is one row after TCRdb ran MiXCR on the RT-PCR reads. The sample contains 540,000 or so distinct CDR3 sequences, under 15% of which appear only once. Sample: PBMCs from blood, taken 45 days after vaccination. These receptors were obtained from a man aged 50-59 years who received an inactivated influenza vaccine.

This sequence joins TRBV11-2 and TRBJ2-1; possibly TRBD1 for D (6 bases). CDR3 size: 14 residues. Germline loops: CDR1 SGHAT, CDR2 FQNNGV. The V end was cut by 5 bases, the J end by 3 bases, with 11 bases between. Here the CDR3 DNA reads TGTGCCAGCAGCCCGGGACACGACTACAATGAGCAGTTCTTC. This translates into CASSPGHDYNEQFF. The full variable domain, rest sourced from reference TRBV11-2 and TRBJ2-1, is EAGVAQSPRYKIIEKRQSVAFWCNPISGHATLYWYQQILGQGPKLLIQFQNNGVVDDSQLPKDRFSAERLKGVDSTLKIQPAKLEDSAVYLCASSPGHDYNEQFFGPGTRLTVL.

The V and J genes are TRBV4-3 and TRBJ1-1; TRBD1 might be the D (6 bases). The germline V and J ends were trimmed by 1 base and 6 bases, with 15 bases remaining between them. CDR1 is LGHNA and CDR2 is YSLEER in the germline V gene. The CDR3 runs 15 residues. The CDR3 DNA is TGCGCCAGCAGCCAAGTTGGTAGGGGGGGACCTGAAGCTTTCTTT. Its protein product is CASSQVGRGGPEAFF.

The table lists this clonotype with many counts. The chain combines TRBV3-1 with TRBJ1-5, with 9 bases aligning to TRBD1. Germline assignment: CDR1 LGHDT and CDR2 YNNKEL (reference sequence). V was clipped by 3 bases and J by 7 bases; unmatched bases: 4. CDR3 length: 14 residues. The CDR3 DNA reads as TGTGCCAGCAGCCAGGGACAGGGATACCAGCCCCAGCATTTT. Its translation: CASSQGQGYQPQHF.

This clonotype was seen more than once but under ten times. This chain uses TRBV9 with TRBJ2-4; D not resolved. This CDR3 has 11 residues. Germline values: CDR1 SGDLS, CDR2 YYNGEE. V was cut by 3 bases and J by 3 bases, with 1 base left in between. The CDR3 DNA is TGTGCCAGCAGCGACAAAAACATTCAGTACTTC. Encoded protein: CASSDKNIQYF. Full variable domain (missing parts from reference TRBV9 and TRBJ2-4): DSGVTQTPKHLITATGQRVTLRCSPRSGDLSVYWYQQSLDQGLQFLIQYYNGEERAKGNILERFSAQQFPDLHSELNLSSLELGDSALYFCASSDKNIQYFGAGTRLSVL.